The sequence of this TCR beta chain was determined in a study of monozygotic twins with cystic fibrosis (dated by TCRdb to the early 2020s). For context, the study as a whole: Barcoded libraries were made from about 2.7 micrograms of fragmented DNA using about 15 PCR cycles. The cohort included ten female and six male twin pairs, mostly children and adolescents, aged about 2.0 to 40 years with a median of about 9 years. On the day of blood sampling, twins were ranked among 1,100 or so cohort participants for weight-for-height and for FEVPerc (FEV1 disease centile). Data for three of the twin pairs had already been reported earlier in a different context. TCR beta repertoires were compared within and between 16 monozygotic twin pairs with cystic fibrosis so that genetic influence on V and J gene usage could be assessed. Broad study findings and their caveats: Simpson clonality was generally low (median about 0.0087), suggesting a naive-dominated repertoire, with higher clonality in the most severely affected patients. In 13 of 16 pairs, V gene usage most closely resembled the co-twin's, and the same held for J usage in 8 of 16 pairs, a pattern suggesting genetic constraints. Only a small cohort was studied, and no association of shared CDR3 numbers with age, concordance or disease severity was found. Sharing of nucleotide-identical clonotypes was significantly greater within monozygotic CF twin pairs than between unrelated CF individuals (P = 0.000026, Mann-Whitney).

Concerning this clone itself: The antigen it recognizes is unknown. No much larger clonotype is one base removed from it; base qualities were not supplied.

The twin pairs came from the European Cystic Fibrosis Twin and Sibling Study Cohort, a cohort that recruited patients from over a hundred CF clinics across 14 European countries. Both zygosity and CFTR genotype were checked in-house, and zygosity was tested with multiplex PCR across nine short tandem repeat loci. Peripheral blood was sampled from each twin, with clinical parameters recorded on the day of blood sampling. Genomic DNA was isolated from peripheral blood cells with phenol/chloroform and kept in TE buffer at 4 degrees C. TCR beta CDR3 regions were amplified by multiplex PCR with the immunoSEQ immune profiling system according to the manufacturer's instructions. Sequencing was performed on an Illumina NextSeq system. The source study handled its data this way. Sequence data were processed on the immunoSEQ Analyzer platform, and clonality was computed as the square root of Simpson's index of productive rearrangements. Jensen-Shannon distance served as the measure of similarity in V and J usage, while OLGA was used to compute CDR3 generation probabilities. The researchers looked up shared CDR3 sequences in the immuneACCESS database (August 2020) and in VDJdb (December 2020). Entries here come from immuneACCESS through TCRdb and include only in-frame sequences with V and J called. Some clones fail to appear in such tables; in the studies checked, an unresolved V gene covers under half of the shortfall, and the cause of the remainder is unknown. The V and J calls and clone size were taken over from that table, and D and trimming were inferred from the DNA. The sample records 13,000 to 15,000 clones, approximately 92% of which are singletons. The ten largest clones take up around 0.7% of the sample.

Reading the germline V gene (reference sequence) gives CDR1 MNHEY and CDR2 SMNVEV. From cysteine to phenylalanine, the CDR3 is 13 amino acids long. CDR3 DNA only is kept here, 39 bases in frame from base 1. The junction shows trimming of 0 bases on V and 8 bases on J, plus 8 bases between the germline ends. This sequence uses TRBV27 and TRBJ2-1; the D gene remains uncertain. Sequenced sample: blood. This sequence originates from a boy between 10 and 17 years old with cystic fibrosis. The CDR3 has the sequence CASSLSIRYEQFF. The sequence in DNA is TGTGCCAGCAGTTTATCGATTAGGTATGAGCAGTTCTTC.